These 17 T cell receptor beta chains came from one sample sequenced in a study of blood T cell repertoires in COVID-19. TCRdb's table, derived via immunoSEQ multiplex PCR, lists solely in-frame clones and lacks some. The table includes under 300,000 clones, 75% to 90% detected once. Sequences were obtained from PBMCs or T cells enriched from blood (not recorded which). These receptors were taken from a woman aged 18-30 years who had recovered from COVID-19.

This chain connects TRBV7-2 to TRBJ2-3; 8 bases agree with TRBD1. V lost 4 bases to trimming and J lost 2 bases; unmatched junction nucleotides: 11. This CDR3 is built from 17 residues. Germline V gene data show CDR1 as SGHTA and CDR2 as FQGNSA. DNA for the CDR3: TGTGCCAGCAGCTCTCGAGGGACAGGTCCGGTCACAGATACGCAGTATTTT. Amino acids: CASSSRGTGPVTDTQYF.

The chain recombines TRBV27 with TRBJ1-1, with D possibly matching TRBD1 (6 bases). Germline CDR1 is MNHEY and CDR2 is SMNVEV (reference sequence). Trimming took 5 bases from V and 2 from J, leaving 15 bases between them. CDR3 length equals 15 residues. CDR3 in DNA: TGTGCCAGCAGTGTTGGACGGGGGGCAAACACTGAAGCTTTCTTT. It translates to CASSVGRGANTEAFF.

V is TRBV7-3 and J is TRBJ2-7; D perhaps matches TRBD1 (6 bases). V lost 3 bases to trimming and J lost 3 bases, with 15 bases between them. The CDR3 consists of 15 residues. Germline V lookup: CDR1 SGHTA, CDR2 FQGTGA. CDR3 bases: TGTGCCAGCAGCTTCCTCGGAACCAGGGGCTACGAGCAGTACTTC. Translated: CASSFLGTRGYEQYF.

This rearrangement joins TRBV12-3 or TRBV12-4 to TRBJ2-5; D is perhaps TRBD2 (5 bases). CDR3 length equals 13 residues. V dropped 6 bases and J dropped 2 bases, with 10 bases sitting between them. CDR3 bases: TGTGCCAGCAGGTTGTCGGGGCAAGAGACCCAGTACTTC. This translates into CASRLSGQETQYF.

The gene calls are TRBV19 and TRBJ1-1; tentatively, D is TRBD1 (5 bases). CDR3 length equals 13 residues. Trimming cost V 6 bases and J 7 bases, with 15 bases left between them. Germline CDR1 is LNHDA and CDR2 is SQIVND (reference sequence). CDR3 nucleotide sequence: TGTGCCAGTAGGAGCCGAACAGGTTATGAAGCTTTCTTT. Protein sequence: CASRSRTGYEAFF.

This clone was recorded a few times. The V gene is TRBV20-1, the J gene TRBJ1-6; D call uncertain. Germline CDR1 and CDR2: DFQATT and SNEGSKA (reference sequence). V was cut by 3 bases and J by 4 bases, with 10 bases left in between. There are 14 residues in the CDR3. The CDR3 DNA follows: TGCAGTGCTAGTGTGCAGGCATATAATTCACCCCTCCACTTT. Residues: CSASVQAYNSPLHF.

This clone occurred once. The V gene is TRBV11-2, the J gene TRBJ1-2; TRBD1 might be the D (6 bases). The ends were cut back, 1 base at V and 4 bases at J, with 19 bases in the middle. Germline CDR1 is SGHAT and CDR2 is FQNNGV. This CDR3 region has 17 residues. The CDR3 DNA follows: TGTGCCAGCAGCTTAGTTTTTCGCAGGGGTCGTGGCTATGGCTACACCTTC. Translation gives CASSLVFRRGRGYGYTF.

The V call is TRBV7-6, the J call TRBJ2-5, with 9 nucleotides matching TRBD2. V trimming: 7 bases; J trimming: 0 bases; junction bases outside the gene matches: 9. The CDR3 runs 16 residues. The germline CDR1 and CDR2 sequences are SGHVS and FNYEAQ. In DNA form, the CDR3 reads TGTGCCAGCACTGTTAGCGGGGGCTGGTACCAAGAGACCCAGTACTTC. Translated: CASTVSGGWYQETQYF.

The chain links TRBV24-1 to TRBJ1-2; D gene ambiguous. This CDR3 has 10 residues. The germline V and J ends were trimmed by 12 bases and 8 bases, with 12 bases remaining between them. Germline V lookup: CDR1 KGHDR, CDR2 SFDVKD. CDR3 residues: CASLGPGYTF. The CDR3, as DNA: TGTGCCTCGCTTGGGCCAGGCTACACCTTC.

The count of this clone is one. V gene TRBV5-6 combines with J gene TRBJ2-5, with D unclear. This CDR3 spans 15 amino acids. CDR1 and CDR2 from the germline V gene are SGHDT and YYEEEE. Trimming removed 1 base at V and 1 base at J, with 11 bases between. The CDR3 DNA is TGTGCCAGCAGCTTGTTAGGTGCTAGCCAAGAGACCCAGTACTTC. Translated: CASSLLGASQETQYF.

This chain links TRBV24-1 with TRBJ1-2, with TRBD1 as a possible D gene (5 bases). Trimming removed 7 bases at V and 6 bases at J, with 11 bases between. This CDR3 contains 12 residues. Germline CDR1 is KGHDR and CDR2 is SFDVKD. CDR3 nucleotides: TGTGCCACCAGAGGGGAAGAGCATGGCTACACCTTC. As protein: CATRGEEHGYTF.

The rearrangement links TRBV2 to TRBJ2-7; D is ambiguous. The ends were cut back, 11 bases at V and 2 bases at J, with 16 bases in the middle. Per germline, CDR1 SNHLY and CDR2 FYNNEI. The CDR3 covers 13 residues. The DNA of the CDR3 is TGTGCCTCACGCAAACCTCTAGCCTACGAGCAGTACTTC. Translated, it gives CASRKPLAYEQYF. Filled out from reference TRBV2 and TRBJ2-7, the complete variable domain reads EPEVTQTPSHQVTQMGQEVILRCVPISNHLYFYWYRQILGQKVEFLVSFYNNEISEKSEIFDDQFSVERPDGSNFTLKIRSTKLEDSAMYFCASRKPLAYEQYFGPGTRLTVT.

The V gene is TRBV10-1, the J gene TRBJ1-1; the match to TRBD1 covers 8 bases. V lost 6 bases, J lost 2 bases, and 5 bases stayed unmatched. This CDR3 has 14 residues. Germline CDR1 WNHNN, CDR2 SYGVQD (reference sequence). The CDR3 DNA follows: TGCGCCAGCAGGACAGGGGCGATAAACACTGAAGCTTTCTTT. This codes for CASRTGAINTEAFF.

This clone was detected once. This sequence joins TRBV5-8 and TRBJ1-3; 9 bases match TRBD1. J lost 1 base, V lost 3 bases, and 2 bases had no gene match. CDR3 length: 15 amino acids. Germline assignment: CDR1 SGHTS and CDR2 YDEGEE. The CDR3 DNA is TGTGCCAGCAGCTGGACAGGGGCTTCTGGAAACACCATATATTTT. It yields the protein CASSWTGASGNTIYF.

The chain employs TRBV3-1 (or the pseudogene TRBV3-2) and TRBJ2-1, with TRBD2 identical over 13 bases. CDR3 size: 16 residues. Germline-derived CDR1 and CDR2 are LGHDT and YNNKEL (reference sequence). J gave up 9 bases and V 1 base, and 6 bases lay outside the gene matches. The CDR3 DNA reads as TGTGCCAGCAGCCAAGGGGCACTAGCGGGGGGGCTTGAGCAGTTCTTC. Translation gives CASSQGALAGGLEQFF.

This sequence joins TRBV9 and TRBJ2-5; D remains unclear. The CDR3 consists of 15 residues. Germline values: CDR1 SGDLS, CDR2 YYNGEE. V lost 0 bases to trimming and J lost 0 bases, with 9 bases between them. The CDR3 DNA reads TGTGCCAGCAGCGTAGAAGACATTCACCAAGAGACCCAGTACTTC. Amino acid sequence: CASSVEDIHQETQYF.

The chain has TRBV5-6 and TRBJ2-5; 16 nucleotides match TRBD2. V shed 0 bases, J shed 2 bases, and the junction held 7 bases outside the gene matches. Per germline, CDR1 SGHDT and CDR2 YYEEEE. This CDR3 comprises 19 residues. The CDR3 coding sequence is TGTGCCAGCAGCTTGGCGGGACTAGCGGGGGGGACGATACAAGAGACCCAGTACTTC. Protein product: CASSLAGLAGGTIQETQYF.